The text below deals with one T cell receptor (beta chain). This clonotype was recorded at least ten times. Its antigen remains unidentified. Per-base quality was not reported, and no clone a single base away is much larger than it. The record originates from a study of response to subunit inactivated influenza vaccine listed by TCRdb under 2018. As for the study more broadly: Deep quantitative T cell receptor repertoire profiling was used in the study to track responses to a trivalent subunit inactivated influenza vaccine. Beyond this particular receptor, the publication reports: The authors suggested that each seasonal influenza vaccination may recruit only a limited number of new T cells.

Library preparation used RT-PCR. These reads were obtained on an Illumina HiSeq 2500. TCRdb itself trimmed the public reads at Q25 with fastp, ran MiXCR and retained productive beta chains. One record per CDR3 amino acid sequence lists the most common genes and DNA. Here the sample has 650,000 to 700,000 distinct CDR3 sequences; 15% to 19% occur a single time. Roughly 12% of the sample goes to the ten largest clones. The starting material was PBMCs from blood, obtained 11 to 12 days after vaccination. The clonotype was recovered from a man in his fifties who received an inactivated influenza vaccine. Donor details come from another sample of the same person, matched by shared clones.

CDR3 sequence: CASSQTGSTGELFF. DNA sequence: TGTGCCAGCAGTCAAACAGGGTCAACCGGGGAGCTGTTTTTT. This chain is built from TRBV7-8 and TRBJ2-2; TRBD1 is a possible D gene, resting on 6 matching bases. V is clipped by 6 bases and J by 5 bases, and the sequence between their germline boundaries is 13 bases long. From the germline V gene, CDR1 is SGHVS and CDR2 is FQNEAQ. CDR3 length: 14 amino acids, cysteine to phenylalanine. The only DNA kept is the CDR3, 42 bases in frame from the first base. Beyond the CDR3, the reference TRBV7-8 and TRBJ2-2 genes provide the residues; the full variable domain reads: GAGVSQSPRYKVAKRGQDVALRCDPISGHVSLFWYQQALGQGPEFLTYFQNEAQLDKSGLPSDRFFAERPEGSVSTLKIQRTQQEDSAVYLCASSQTGSTGELFFGEGSRLTVL.